The entry that follows covers one TCR beta chain sequence. The data were taken from a study of blood T cell repertoires in COVID-19. About the study: The United States, Italy and Spain were the sources of the acute and convalescent COVID-19 samples. Sample material is recorded as cDNA or gDNA derived from T cells, B-cell-depleted T cells, or PBMCs.

Germline V gene data show CDR1 as SGHRS and CDR2 as YFSETQ. Trimming stripped 0 bases from V and 4 bases from J, with 8 bases between. The CDR3 is 14 amino acids. In the authors' methods: Amplification with reference gene primers provided the estimates of nucleated cell counts. Sequencing was performed with immunoSEQ multiplex PCR; in TCRdb, only in-frame clones are kept and a portion is missing. V and J calls and clone size are as listed in that table; D and trimming were resolved from the DNA. This sample has a few hundred thousand clones, with around 84% found just once. The V and J genes are TRBV5-1 and TRBJ1-5; the D is unclear. This clonotype was sampled from a man aged 60 to 75 with acute or convalescent COVID-19. Sequences were obtained from peripheral blood. In nucleotides, the CDR3 is TGCGCCAGCAGCTTGGGGCCTGCTAATCAGCCCCAGCATTTT. Translating it yields CASSLGPANQPQHF.